This is a list of T cell receptor beta chains from one sample in a study of blood T cell repertoires in COVID-19. Some clones are missing from TCRdb's copy, which holds only in-frame ones; the method was immunoSEQ multiplex PCR. The sample carries fewer than 350,000 clones, around 85% recorded once. Source material: PBMCs or T cells enriched from blood (not recorded which). These receptors came from a woman in her fifties or sixties who had recovered from COVID-19. The CDR3 runs from the conserved cysteine through the conserved F or W. The order of the fields is V gene, CDR3 protein.

V: TRBV7-9; CDR3: CASSPRGGTTRVRGYTF
V: TRBV4-1; CDR3: CASSQDQITGPWGQPQHF
V: TRBV11-3; CDR3: CASRSTAGGYGELFF
V: TRBV5-5; CDR3: CASSAGFGGTTAYEQYF
V: TRBV5-1; CDR3: CASSFQGGEVTEAFF
V: TRBV28; CDR3: CASGDWGQGKLTLAFF
V: TRBV30; CDR3: CAWSTLAGGETQYF
V: TRBV9; CDR3: CASSATGGSSYEQYF
V: TRBV25-1; CDR3: CASSGTDRYNEKLFF
V: TRBV5-4; CDR3: CASSLGTGAGDTQYF
V: TRBV7-9; CDR3: CASSEIRQGTEAFF
V: TRBV4-1; CDR3: CASGQGSEQYF
V: TRBV7-8; CDR3: CASSSRTGAGSPLHF
V: TRBV4-2; CDR3: CASSLELAGDLREHRTDTQYF
V: TRBV6-4; CDR3: CASKGAGQNTEAFF
V: TRBV6-2/TRBV6-3; CDR3: CASSYSRLFTETQYF
V: TRBV18; CDR3: CASSPTVAGAYGNTIYF
V: TRBV5-1; CDR3: CASSLGAGQGINGYTF
V: TRBV12-3/TRBV12-4; CDR3: CASSFLSNSPLHF
V: TRBV30; CDR3: CAWSASEPYEQYF
V: TRBV7-9; CDR3: CASSGPYNEQFF
V: TRBV5-4; CDR3: CASSLSRGNTEAFF
V: TRBV5-1; CDR3: CASSSTGGIFADTQYF
V: TRBV18; CDR3: CASSPGRDREKIDGYTF
V: TRBV29-1; CDR3: CSVDLAGGVWNEQFF
V: TRBV19; CDR3: CASSGGQGPYEQYF
V: TRBV19; CDR3: CASSIGTGKTYEQYF
V: TRBV28; CDR3: CASTVQETQYF
V: TRBV19; CDR3: CASTDSGTGDGELFF
V: TRBV4-1; CDR3: CASSLIIPRDRALTDTQYF
V: TRBV4-1; CDR3: CASSVQTIPDTQYF
V: TRBV19; CDR3: CASTPPTGMGNQPQHF
V: TRBV2; CDR3: CASRDRQGAGAFF
V: TRBV19; CDR3: CASSAGTPSNQPQHF
V: TRBV5-6; CDR3: CASSLLGPTEAFF
V: TRBV5-6; CDR3: CASSFSGSTDTQYF
V: TRBV2; CDR3: CASSDIGPGTSLGAEAFF
V: TRBV3-1/TRBV3-2; CDR3: CASSQDSTGGREQYF
V: TRBV2; CDR3: CASSEVGAGEQYF
V: TRBV7-2; CDR3: CASSREGGITDTQYF
V: TRBV5-1; CDR3: CASRTTSGNTGELFF
V: TRBV28; CDR3: CASRDPGQGSTGELFF
V: TRBV4-2; CDR3: CASSPGTAQNQPQHF
V: TRBV10-2; CDR3: CASTPGQGGSQPQHF
V: TRBV5-8; CDR3: CASSSKLATQYF
V: TRBV7-2; CDR3: CASSLDRGRVQPQHF
V: TRBV10-2; CDR3: CASSLAGAGEQYF
V: TRBV21-1; CDR3: CASSKEEGTRVRPGEQYF
V: TRBV29-1; CDR3: CSAGNRGSGNQPQHF
V: TRBV28; CDR3: CASRPGQGSQPQHF
V: TRBV7-2; CDR3: CASSFPLMVAGGPTDTQYF